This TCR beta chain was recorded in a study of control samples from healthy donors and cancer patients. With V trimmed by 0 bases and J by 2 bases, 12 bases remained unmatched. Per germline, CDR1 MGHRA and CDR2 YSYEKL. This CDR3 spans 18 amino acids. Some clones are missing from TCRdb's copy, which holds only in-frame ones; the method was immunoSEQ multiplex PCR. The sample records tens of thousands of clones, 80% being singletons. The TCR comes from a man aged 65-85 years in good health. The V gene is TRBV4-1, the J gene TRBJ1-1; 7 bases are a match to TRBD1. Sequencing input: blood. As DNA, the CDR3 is TGCGCCAGCAGCCAAGATAGGACGGGACAGCCGACTAACACTGAAGCTTTCTTT. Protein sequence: CASSQDRTGQPTNTEAFF.